This T cell receptor beta chain is drawn from a study of T cell changes during pregnancy in multiple sclerosis. Using immunoSEQ multiplex PCR, the repertoire was profiled, and TCRdb retains in-frame clones only, with some absent. The sample lists approximately 99,000 clones, about nine tenths occurring once. The germline gives CDR1 SSHAT, CDR2 FNYEAQ (reference sequence). V trimming: 0 bases; J trimming: 6 bases; junction bases outside the gene matches: 6. This CDR3 contains 15 residues. Only one count was recorded for this clone. This clonotype originated in a female donor in good health, enrolled as a control in a pregnancy study. The gene calls are TRBV7-7 and TRBJ2-3, with TRBD2 matching over 7 bases. This specimen was peripheral blood, taken in the second trimester of pregnancy. The DNA for the CDR3 is TGTGCCAGCAGCTTAGCAGCGGGGTCCGGGGATACGCAGTATTTT. Protein product: CASSLAAGSGDTQYF.